The sequence of this T cell receptor (beta chain) was determined in a study of vaccination and CD4 T cells after COVID-19. From germline, CDR1 is MNHNS and CDR2 SASEGT. Trimming shortened V by 7 bases and J by 1 base, and 10 bases separated the two germline ends. The length of the CDR3 is 14 residues. As for this clonotype: Its antigen is unknown.

As for treatment: roughly 11-day PBMC culture with coronavirus spike peptide pools or control peptides (ViraFEST assay). For ViraFEST, peptide pools expanded antigen-specific T cells, after which the TCRs were sequenced. Cultures got half-medium changes with IL-2 on days 3 and 7. Sequenced with the Oncomine TCR Beta short-read assay was DNA taken from cultured CD4+ T cells. TCRdb used MiXCR to reprocess the PCR reads, holding one entry per CDR3 protein. The sample shows about 7,100 distinct CDR3 sequences, 65% to 75% of them seen only once. This receptor was identified in a human donor who had recovered from COVID-19. The V and J genes are TRBV6-1 and TRBJ2-2; D unresolved. Material for sequencing was CD4+ T cells from blood, cultured in vitro. CDR3 coding DNA: TGTGCCAGCAAACCCCGCCGGAACACCGGGGAGCTGTTTTTT. This gives the protein CASKPRRNTGELFF.